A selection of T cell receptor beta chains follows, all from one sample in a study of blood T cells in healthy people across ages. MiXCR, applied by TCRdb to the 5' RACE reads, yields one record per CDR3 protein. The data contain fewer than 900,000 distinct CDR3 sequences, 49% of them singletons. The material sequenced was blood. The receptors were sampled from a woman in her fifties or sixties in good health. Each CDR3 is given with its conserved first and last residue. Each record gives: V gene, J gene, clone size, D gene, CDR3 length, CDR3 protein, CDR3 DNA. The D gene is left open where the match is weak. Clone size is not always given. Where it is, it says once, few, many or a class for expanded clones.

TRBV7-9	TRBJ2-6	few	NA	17	CASSLGQDPPGANVLTF	TGTGCCAGCAGCTTAGGCCAGGACCCCCCTGGGGCCAACGTCCTGACTTTC
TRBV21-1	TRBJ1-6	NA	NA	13	CALSGTVDSPLHF	TGTGCCCTCTCCGGGACAGTGGATTCACCCCTCCACTTT
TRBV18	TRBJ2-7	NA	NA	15	CASPIRRDRYYEQYF	TGTGCCAGCCCAATTCGCCGGGACCGGTACTACGAGCAGTACTTC
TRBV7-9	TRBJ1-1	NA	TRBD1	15	CASSPRDSLNTEAFF	TGTGCCAGCAGCCCCCGGGACAGCCTGAACACTGAAGCTTTCTTT
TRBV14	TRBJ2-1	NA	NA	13	CASSQDLRGGQFF	TGTGCCAGCAGCCAAGATCTTAGAGGGGGGCAGTTCTTC
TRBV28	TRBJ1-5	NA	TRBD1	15	CASRPAGQVGQPQHF	TGTGCCAGCAGACCAGCGGGACAGGTGGGTCAGCCCCAGCATTTT
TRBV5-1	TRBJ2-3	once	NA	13	CASSETGTDTQYF	TGCGCCAGCAGCGAAACGGGCACAGATACGCAGTATTTT
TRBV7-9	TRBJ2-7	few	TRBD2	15	CASSLLRAGADEQYF	TGTGCCAGCAGCTTACTGCGGGCGGGAGCGGATGAGCAGTACTTC
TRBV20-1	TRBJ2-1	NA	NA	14	CSASSEGPWDEQFF	TGCAGTGCTAGCAGTGAGGGCCCATGGGATGAGCAGTTCTTC
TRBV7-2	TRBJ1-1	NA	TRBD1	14	CASSLIGGATEAFF	TGTGCCAGCAGCTTAATAGGGGGCGCGACTGAAGCTTTCTTT
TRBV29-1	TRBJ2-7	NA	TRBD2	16	CSDVWLAGDLDNEQYF	TGCAGCGATGTATGGCTAGCGGGAGATCTGGACAATGAGCAGTACTTC
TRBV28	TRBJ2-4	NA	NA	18	CASSLSPDGSGAKNIQYF	TGTGCCAGCAGTTTATCCCCAGACGGGTCTGGAGCCAAAAACATTCAGTACTTC
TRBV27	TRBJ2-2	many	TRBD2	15	CASSPSGRFTGELFF	TGTGCCAGCAGTCCTAGCGGGAGGTTTACCGGGGAGCTGTTTTTT
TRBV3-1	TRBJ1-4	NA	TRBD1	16	CASSPGPTGQGLKLFF	TGTGCCAGCAGCCCAGGGCCTACGGGACAGGGGTTAAAACTGTTTTTT
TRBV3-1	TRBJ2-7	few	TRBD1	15	CASSPFRTGPAEQYF	TGTGCCAGCAGCCCTTTCCGGACAGGGCCCGCCGAGCAGTACTTC
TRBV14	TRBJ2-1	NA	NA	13	CASSHLLVDEQFF	TGTGCCAGCAGCCATTTGTTGGTAGATGAGCAGTTCTTC
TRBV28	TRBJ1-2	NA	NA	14	CASSAAGEGYGYTF	TGCGCCAGCAGTGCTGCAGGGGAGGGTTATGGCTACACCTTC
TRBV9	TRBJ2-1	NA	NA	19	CASSVESTGPYSSYNEQFF	TGTGCCAGCAGCGTAGAAAGTACAGGTCCATATAGCTCCTACAATGAGCAGTTCTTC
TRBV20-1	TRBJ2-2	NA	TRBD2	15	CSARDARLAGRELFF	TGCAGTGCTAGAGATGCGAGACTAGCGGGCCGGGAGCTGTTTTTT
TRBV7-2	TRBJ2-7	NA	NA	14	CASSVLRGPHEQYF	TGTGCCAGCAGCGTCCTCCGGGGTCCCCACGAGCAGTACTTC
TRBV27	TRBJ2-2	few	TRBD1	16	CASSFYRGEVAGELFF	TGTGCCAGCAGTTTCTACAGGGGAGAGGTCGCCGGGGAGCTGTTTTTT
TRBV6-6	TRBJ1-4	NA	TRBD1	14	CASSGTGAIEKLFF	TGTGCCAGCAGTGGGACAGGGGCTATCGAAAAACTGTTTTTT
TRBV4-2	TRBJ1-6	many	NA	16	CASSQVEGGNNSPLHF	TGTGCCAGCAGCCAGGTCGAGGGGGGCAATAATTCACCCCTCCACTTT
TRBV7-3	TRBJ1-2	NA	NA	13	CASSPQQGEGYTF	TGTGCCAGCAGCCCCCAACAGGGCGAAGGCTACACCTTC
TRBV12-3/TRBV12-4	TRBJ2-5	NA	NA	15	CASSLGGWTIETQYF	TGTGCCAGCAGTTTAGGAGGATGGACGATAGAGACCCAGTACTTC
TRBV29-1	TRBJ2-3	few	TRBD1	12	CSVRQGSDTQYF	TGCAGCGTCAGACAGGGCTCAGATACGCAGTATTTT
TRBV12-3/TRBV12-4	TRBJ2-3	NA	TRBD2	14	CASSWTSSADTQYF	TGTGCCAGCAGTTGGACTAGTTCCGCAGATACGCAGTATTTT
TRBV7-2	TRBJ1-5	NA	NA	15	CASSLSKDKNQPQHF	TGTGCCAGCAGCTTATCTAAGGACAAGAATCAGCCCCAGCATTTT
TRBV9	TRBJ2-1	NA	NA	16	CASSAYPETSYNEQFF	TGTGCCAGCAGCGCCTACCCCGAGACATCATACAATGAGCAGTTCTTC
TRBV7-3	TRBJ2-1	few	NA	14	CASSLTRDYNEQFF	TGTGCCAGCAGCTTAACGCGGGACTACAATGAGCAGTTCTTC
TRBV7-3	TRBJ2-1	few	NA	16	CASSLTAGSSYNEQFF	TGTGCCAGCAGCTTAACGGCGGGAAGCTCCTACAATGAGCAGTTCTTC
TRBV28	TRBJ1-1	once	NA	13	CASRPHSFTEAFF	TGTGCCAGCAGGCCACACAGCTTCACTGAAGCTTTCTTT
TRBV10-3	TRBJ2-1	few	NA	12	CAISEEGDEQFF	TGTGCCATCAGTGAGGAGGGGGATGAGCAGTTCTTC